Detailed here is one TCR beta chain. This clone's antigen is unknown. Base qualities are not at hand, and no much larger clone is one base apart. The entry originates in a study of T cell responses to AZD1222 COVID-19 vaccine (dated by TCRdb to the early 2020s). With regard to the full study: TCR sequencing was performed for roughly 240 trial participants, of whom 200 to 210 were given two doses of AZD1222 and around 25 were given two doses of MenACWY control vaccine. Enrollment into the trials was organized by age into subgroups of 18-55, 56-69 and 70-plus years, and those subgroups contained about 160, 30 and 59 TCR-sequenced participants, respectively. General conclusions and limits of the study: After two AZD1222 doses, spike-specific TCR breadth and depth were significantly higher than at day 0 and than in MenACWY recipients. The 56-69-year group was small, and its depth increase did not reach significance, likely because of low power. Participants were mostly white British and included more females than males, and it was suggested by the authors that clonal diversity may have been underestimated. The whole spike protein was spanned by vaccine-associated CD4 TCRs, and dominant responses were seen in regions 160-218 and 743-854. Because no samples from the day 14 peak response were available, repertoires could be characterized only after the peak T cell response. Reportedly, almost half of the unique spike-specific TCRs recognized epitopes lying outside the regions that are mutated in the B.1.351 and B.1.1.7 variants. Conclusions about previously exposed vaccinees are limited, since just a handful of AZD1222 recipients were seropositive for SARS-CoV-2 at baseline.

The CDR3 has 16 amino acids, counting the end cysteine and phenylalanine. The CDR3 DNA has 48 bases and is translated from base 1. In the germline V gene, CDR1 corresponds to MNHEY and CDR2 to SVGEGT. V gives up 2 bases and J gives up 3 bases, and the segment between their germline ends measures 16 bases. The CDR3 regions of human TCRbeta chains were subjected to immunosequencing. The authors processed their data as follows. TCRs in the repertoires were compared against a reference library of SARS-CoV-2-specific TCRs that had been generated with the MIRA antigen-specificity platform. Breadth was defined as the fraction of unique TCRs that were SARS-CoV-2-associated. Depth was defined as the fraction of total T cells that were SARS-CoV-2-associated. Using the MIRA data, each spike-specific TCR was mapped to the spike region that the TCR reacts to and placed in a CD4 or CD8 class. Log10-transformed breadth and depth values were compared by one-way ANOVA with Sidak's multiple comparisons tests. The source is immuneACCESS, and TCRdb retained only in-frame sequences with V and J called. Part of the clones is not carried over; for the studies checked, unresolved V genes explain less than half of this, and the remainder is unexplained. V, J and clone size are those of that table, while D and trimming were read from the DNA. This sample holds about 100,000 clones; 70% to 90% were observed only once. The top ten clonotypes cover 4.8% of the sample.

The time point label corresponds to: about 28 days (+/-7) after the second vaccine dose. AZD1222 recipients whose second dose came at about 4 weeks and those whose second dose came at about 12 weeks were combined into one group, since spike-specific TCR depth and breadth did not differ between the two schedules. Vaccinee samples came from UK trials COV001 and COV002, including a single-blind randomized controlled phase 2/3 trial of AZD1222 (ChAdOx1 nCoV-19) in healthy adults. For TCRbeta chain sequencing, PBMC samples from trial participants were taken at day 0 and at day 28 after the second dose.

Sequencing used peripheral blood, obtained 28 days after the second AZD1222 dose. The clonotype originates from an adult who received the AZD1222 COVID-19 vaccine. Recombination joined TRBV6-2 or TRBV6-3 with TRBJ1-1; matching of 6 bases hints at TRBD1 as the D gene. The CDR3 is CASSYIATGSHTEAFF. The DNA is TGTGCCAGCAGTTACATTGCGACAGGATCCCACACTGAAGCTTTCTTT.